This T cell receptor beta chain was obtained from a study of CXCR3-negative and CXCR3-positive naive CD8 T cells. The study's findings and limits: Memory cells differed in TRBV-TRBJ usage, but naive CXCR3-negative and CXCR3-positive cells had similar usage.

Germline lookup yields CDR1 MNHEY and CDR2 SMNVEV (reference sequence). The CDR3 runs to 13 residues. Remarks on this clonotype: What it binds is unknown.

UMI-labeled 5' RACE TRB cDNA libraries were prepared from the cells. Reanalyzing the 5' RACE reads, TCRdb keeps one entry per CDR3 protein, without DNA. This sample's clone table lists under 50,000 distinct CDR3 sequences. V is TRBV27 and J is TRBJ1-2. The source material was naive CXCR3- CD8+ T cells from blood. As for subset: CD45RO-CCR7+CD27+CD95- naive CD8+ T cells lacking CXCR3 (TNR3-). This clonotype was sampled from a human donor in good health. Some clones in this sample may be carry-over from other donors' samples. CDR3 amino acids: CASSLGSFYGYTF.